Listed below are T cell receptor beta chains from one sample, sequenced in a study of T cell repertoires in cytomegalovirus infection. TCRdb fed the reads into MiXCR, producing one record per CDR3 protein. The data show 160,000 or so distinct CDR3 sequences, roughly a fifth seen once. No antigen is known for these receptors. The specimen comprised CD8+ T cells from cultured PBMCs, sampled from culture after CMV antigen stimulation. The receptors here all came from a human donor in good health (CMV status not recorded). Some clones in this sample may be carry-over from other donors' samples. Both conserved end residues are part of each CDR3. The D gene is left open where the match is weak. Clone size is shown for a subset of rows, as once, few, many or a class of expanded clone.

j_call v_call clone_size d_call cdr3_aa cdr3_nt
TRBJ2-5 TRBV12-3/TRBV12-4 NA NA CASSLAGEPMGTQYF TGTGCCAGCAGTTTAGCGGGGGAGCCGATGGGGACCCAGTACTTC
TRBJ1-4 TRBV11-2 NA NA CASSLTRDGKEKLFF TGTGCCAGCAGCCTAACCCGGGACGGGAAAGAAAAACTGTTTTTT
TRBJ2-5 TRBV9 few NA CASSLSNGVETQYF TGTGCCAGCAGCCTGTCGAACGGCGTAGAGACCCAGTACTTC
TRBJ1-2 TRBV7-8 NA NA CASSLGEGSGYGYTF TGTGCCAGCAGCTTAGGTGAGGGATCAGGGTATGGCTACACCTTC
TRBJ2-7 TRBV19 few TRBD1 CASSAGTGGCEQYF TGTGCCAGTAGTGCCGGGACAGGGGGCTGCGAGCAGTACTTC
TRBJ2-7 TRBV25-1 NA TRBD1 CASSDYEETGAPEQYF TGTGCCAGCAGTGACTATGAGGAGACAGGGGCCCCCGAGCAGTACTTC
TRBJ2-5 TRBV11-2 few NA CASSGEKPHQYF TGTGCCAGCAGCGGGGAGAAGCCACACCAGTACTTC
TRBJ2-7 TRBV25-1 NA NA CASRPLSSYEQYF TGTGCCAGCCGTCCCTTGAGCTCCTACGAGCAGTACTTC
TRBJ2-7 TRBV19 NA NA CASSIDRREQYF TGTGCCAGTAGTATAGACCGGCGTGAGCAGTACTTC
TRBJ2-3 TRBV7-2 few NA CASSLGRAASTDTQYF TGTGCCAGCAGCTTAGGGAGGGCGGCCTCCACAGATACGCAGTATTTT
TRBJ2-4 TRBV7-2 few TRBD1 CASSQPGQGIRNIQYF TGTGCCAGCAGCCAGCCGGGACAGGGTATTAGAAACATTCAGTACTTC
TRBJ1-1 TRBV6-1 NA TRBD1 CASLGRGGMNTEAFF TGTGCCAGCCTGGGCAGGGGGGGGATGAACACTGAAGCTTTCTTT
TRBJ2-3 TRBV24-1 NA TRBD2 CATRSGDFTDTQYF TGTGCCACCAGGAGCGGGGACTTCACAGATACGCAGTATTTT
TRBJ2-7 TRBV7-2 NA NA CASSPFLSSSLYEQYF TGTGCCAGCAGCCCCTTTCTAAGTTCGTCCCTCTACGAGCAGTACTTC
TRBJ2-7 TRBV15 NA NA CATTTTAFSYEQYF TGTGCCACCACCACTACAGCCTTTTCCTACGAGCAGTACTTC
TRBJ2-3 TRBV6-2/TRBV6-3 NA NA CASSDPSETADTQYF TGTGCCAGCAGTGATCCTAGCGAAACAGCAGATACGCAGTATTTT
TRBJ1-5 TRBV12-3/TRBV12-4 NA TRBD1 CASNTGVGPQHF TGTGCCAGCAACACAGGGGTTGGGCCCCAGCATTTT
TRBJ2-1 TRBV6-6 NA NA CAIEGRPSVDEQFF TGTGCCATCGAGGGGCGGCCTAGCGTCGATGAGCAGTTCTTC
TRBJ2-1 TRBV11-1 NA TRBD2 CASSLARGEAEQFF TGTGCCAGCAGCTTAGCGCGGGGGGAGGCTGAGCAGTTCTTC
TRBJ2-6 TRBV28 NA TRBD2 CASSPRAGRGANVLTF TGTGCCAGCAGTCCACGAGCGGGGCGCGGGGCCAACGTCCTGACTTTC
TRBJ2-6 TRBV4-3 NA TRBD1 CASSHRQGSSGANVLTF TGCGCCAGCAGCCACCGACAGGGGAGTTCTGGGGCCAACGTCCTGACTTTC
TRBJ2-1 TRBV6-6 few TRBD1 CASSYTTGSSYNEQFF TGTGCCAGCAGTTATACGACAGGGAGCTCCTACAATGAGCAGTTCTTC
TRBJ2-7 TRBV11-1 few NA CASLGSGTASYEQYF TGTGCCAGCTTGGGTTCGGGGACGGCCTCCTACGAGCAGTACTTC
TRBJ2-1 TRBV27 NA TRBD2 CASSFFEAGSGGNNEQFF TGTGCCAGCAGTTTCTTTGAAGCGGGTAGCGGGGGAAACAATGAGCAGTTCTTC
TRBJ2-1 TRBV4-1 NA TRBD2 CASSQGGSNEQFF TGCGCCAGCAGCCAAGGCGGGAGCAATGAGCAGTTCTTC
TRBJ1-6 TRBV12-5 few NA CASGLVRWRDTRPGRNSPLHF TGTGCTAGTGGTTTGGTACGGTGGCGGGACACCCGGCCCGGACGAAATTCACCCCTCCACTTT
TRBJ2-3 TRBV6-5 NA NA CASSYVYTDTQYF TGTGCCAGCAGTTACGTTTACACAGATACGCAGTATTTT